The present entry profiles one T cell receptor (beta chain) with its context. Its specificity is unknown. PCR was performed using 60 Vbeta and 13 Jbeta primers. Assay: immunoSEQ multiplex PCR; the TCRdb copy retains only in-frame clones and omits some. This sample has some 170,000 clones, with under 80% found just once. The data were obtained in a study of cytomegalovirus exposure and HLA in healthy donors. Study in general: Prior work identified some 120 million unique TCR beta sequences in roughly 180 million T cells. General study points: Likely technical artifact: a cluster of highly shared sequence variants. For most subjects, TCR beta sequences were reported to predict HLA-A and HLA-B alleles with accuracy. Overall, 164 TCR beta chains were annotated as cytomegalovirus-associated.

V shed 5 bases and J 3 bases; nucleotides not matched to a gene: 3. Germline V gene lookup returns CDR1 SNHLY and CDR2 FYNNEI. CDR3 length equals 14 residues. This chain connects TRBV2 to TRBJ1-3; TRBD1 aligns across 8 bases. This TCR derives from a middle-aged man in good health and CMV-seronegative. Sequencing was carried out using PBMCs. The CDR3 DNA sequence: TGTGCCAGCAGTCGACAGGGGTATGGAAACACCATATATTTT. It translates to CASSRQGYGNTIYF.